This T cell receptor (beta chain) was identified during a study of human T cells and chemical hapten exposure. For the study at large: Small pooled library volume differences mainly caused per-sample TCR yield variation.

This clonotype appeared many times. Attachment of unique molecular identifiers to individual cDNA molecules was performed in the library. TCRdb passed the 5' RACE reads through MiXCR, listing each CDR3 protein once. The sample yields 110,000 to 150,000 distinct CDR3 sequences, around 4% seen once. This CDR3 is built from 14 residues. Germline V gene lookup returns CDR1 SGHAT and CDR2 FQDESV (reference sequence). Trimming stripped 1 base from V and 3 bases from J, with 9 bases between. Whole blood, unfractionated, served as the material for total RNA extraction. The chain couples TRBV11-1 to TRBJ1-1; D may be TRBD1 (5 bases). This TCR came from a female donor in good health. In DNA form, the CDR3 reads TGTGCCAGCAGCTTAGGACCCAGGGACACTGAAGCTTTCTTT. As protein: CASSLGPRDTEAFF.